This record concerns one T cell receptor (beta chain) sequence. Diagnostic decisions used clinical symptoms, serum thyroxine and TRAb, thyroid ultrasound and orbital computed tomography. The data were taken from a study of T cells in Graves' hyperthyroidism and ophthalmopathy. Germline V gene lookup returns CDR1 MGHRA and CDR2 YSYEKL. There are 13 residues in the CDR3. Germline trimming cut 3 bases from V and 8 bases from J; bases unmatched to any gene: 6. RNA transcripts yielded amplified TCR beta CDR3 regions. An initial round of RT-PCR targeting the TCR CDR3 relied on the HTBI primer set. Using its own MiXCR run on the multiplex PCR reads, TCRdb lists one record per CDR3 protein. The repertoire consists of about 510,000 distinct CDR3 sequences, with 14% occurring once and the leading ten covering approximately 15%.

This clonotype was obtained from a woman aged 40 to 50 with Graves' hyperthyroidism. The chain carries TRBV4-1 and TRBJ1-2, with 7 positions matching TRBD1. The sample comprised blood. CDR3 region: CASSHGRGLGYTF. As DNA, the CDR3 is TGCGCCAGCAGCCACGGGAGGGGGCTCGGCTACACCTTC.